The 31 T cell receptor beta chains reported below all come from one sample, sequenced in a study of cytomegalovirus exposure and HLA in healthy donors. The PCR employed 60 Vbeta primers together with 13 Jbeta primers. The data were produced by immunoSEQ multiplex PCR, yet TCRdb's version contains in-frame clones alone and is incomplete. The sample holds 65,000 to 90,000 clones, about 81% seen once. The sequencing input was PBMCs. Receptors originate from a man aged 55 to 70 in good health and CMV-seronegative.

This chain connects TRBV6-5 to TRBJ2-7; 9 bases line up with TRBD2. J gave up 6 bases and V 0 bases, and 3 bases lay outside the gene matches. The length of the CDR3 is 14 residues. In germline, CDR1 is MNHEY, CDR2 SVGAGI. The CDR3 region is CASSYSGSGGEQYF. CDR3 DNA: TGTGCCAGCAGTTACTCCGGTAGCGGGGGCGAGCAGTACTTC.

The chain employs TRBV9 and TRBJ1-3; 12 positions agree with TRBD1. This CDR3 is 16 amino acids long. J was trimmed by 6 bases and V by 4 bases; bases with no gene match: 8. Germline values: CDR1 SGDLS, CDR2 YYNGEE. CDR3 region: CASSPDGTGGVNTIYF. As DNA, the CDR3 is TGTGCCAGCAGCCCTGATGGGACAGGGGGCGTAAACACCATATATTTT.

CDR3 region: CASSQDPAGGKSSYNEQFF. The CDR3 DNA reads TGCGCCAGCAGCCAAGATCCAGCGGGGGGCAAAAGCTCCTACAATGAGCAGTTCTTC. The chain couples TRBV4-1 to TRBJ2-1; 9 bases line up with TRBD2. With 0 bases clipped from V and 0 bases from J, the junction kept 9 bases outside the gene matches. The CDR3 runs to 19 residues. In germline, CDR1 is MGHRA, CDR2 YSYEKL.

Note on this clone: The identical CDR3 is also encoded by other nucleotide sequences in the sample. The CDR3 reads CASSLGAGGHQPQHF. The CDR3 coding sequence is TGTGCCAGCAGCTTGGGGGCAGGGGGCCACCAGCCCCAGCATTTT. This chain links TRBV7-8 with TRBJ1-5, with TRBD1 matching 8 bases. J gave up 7 bases and V 3 bases, and 8 bases lay outside the gene matches. This CDR3 is built from 15 residues. In germline, CDR1 is SGHVS, CDR2 FQNEAQ. Complete variable domain (other parts from reference TRBV7-8 and TRBJ1-5): GAGVSQSPRYKVAKRGQDVALRCDPISGHVSLFWYQQALGQGPEFLTYFQNEAQLDKSGLPSDRFFAERPEGSVSTLKIQRTQQEDSAVYLCASSLGAGGHQPQHFGDGTRLSIL.

The sample holds a few counts of this clone. The rearrangement joins TRBV6-1 to TRBJ1-6, with D unclear. The CDR3 is 13 amino acids. CDR1 and CDR2 from the germline V gene are MNHNS and SASEGT. Trimming cost V 5 bases and J 11 bases, with 13 bases left between them. The CDR3 DNA reads TGTGCCAGCAGTCCCACGCGGGAGACACCCCTCCACTTT. Its translation is CASSPTRETPLHF.

This chain links TRBV5-1 with TRBJ1-6; 7 nucleotides line up with TRBD1. Per the germline V gene, CDR1 is SGHRS and CDR2 is YFSETQ. The CDR3 spans 12 residues. V dropped 5 bases and J dropped 7; count of bases not matched to a gene: 0. CDR3 nucleotides: TGCGCCAGCAGGACAGGGAATTCACCCCTCCACTTT. It specifies CASRTGNSPLHF.

The chain uses TRBV5-4 and TRBJ2-2; possible D gene TRBD1, 5 bases. Germline V gives CDR1 SGHNT, CDR2 YYREEE (reference sequence). V was pared by 1 base and J by 8 bases, with 15 bases between. The CDR3 runs to 15 residues. This CDR3 reads CASSLPGAKGGELFF. The CDR3 coding sequence is TGTGCCAGCAGCTTGCCAGGCGCCAAGGGGGGGGAGCTGTTTTTT.

This chain joins TRBV11-2 and TRBJ2-7; 9 nucleotides line up with TRBD1. The CDR3 covers 14 residues. J gave up 4 bases and V 5 bases, and 6 bases lay outside the gene matches. Germline assignment: CDR1 SGHAT and CDR2 FQNNGV. The CDR3 spells CASSTQGQGYEQYF. The CDR3 DNA sequence: TGTGCCAGCAGCACGCAGGGACAGGGTTACGAGCAGTACTTC.

The gene calls are TRBV2 and TRBJ1-5; D call uncertain. Trimming took off 0 bases at V and 14 bases at J, with 17 bases between the two ends. The CDR3 covers 14 residues. Per the germline V gene, CDR1 is SNHLY and CDR2 is FYNNEI. CDR3 in amino acids: CASSEAVLGRHKHF. The CDR3 nucleotides read TGTGCCAGCAGTGAAGCGGTATTGGGGAGACACAAGCATTTT.

The rearrangement links TRBV2 to TRBJ2-1; D might be TRBD1 (5 bases). Germline V gives CDR1 SNHLY, CDR2 FYNNEI. V was clipped by 1 base and J by 2 bases, with 12 bases between them. The CDR3 is 16 amino acids. In DNA form, the CDR3 reads TGTGCCAGCAGTGAAGTACAGGCGACGACCTACAATGAGCAGTTCTTC. Its protein product is CASSEVQATTYNEQFF.

This chain joins TRBV5-6 and TRBJ2-3; D is possibly TRBD1 (5 bases). Trimming pared 3 bases from V and 0 bases from J, leaving 20 bases between. The CDR3 is 18 residues long. CDR1 and CDR2 from the germline V gene are SGHDT and YYEEEE. CDR3 loop: CASSSTKYRSLSTDTQYF. DNA of the CDR3: TGTGCCAGCAGCTCCACCAAATACAGGAGCCTTAGCACAGATACGCAGTATTTT.

V is TRBV9 and J is TRBJ1-6; 12 nucleotides align to TRBD1. The CDR3 loop spans 13 amino acids. Germline trimming cut 7 bases from V and 9 bases from J; bases unmatched to any gene: 2. CDR1 is SGDLS, CDR2 YYNGEE, per germline. The CDR3 spells CASGGQGASPLHF. CDR3 in DNA: TGTGCCAGCGGGGGACAGGGGGCTTCACCCCTCCACTTT.

This clone was recorded only once. This chain joins TRBV7-9 and TRBJ2-1; D is perhaps TRBD2 (6 bases). CDR1 is SEHNR and CDR2 is FQNEAQ in the germline V gene (reference sequence). V was shortened by 6 bases and J by 2 bases, with 11 bases between the two germline ends. The CDR3 contains 14 residues. CDR3 region: CASRLAIPYNEQFF. The CDR3 DNA sequence: TGTGCCAGCAGGCTAGCGATTCCCTACAATGAGCAGTTCTTC.

V and J are TRBV6-6 and TRBJ1-2; D possibly corresponds to TRBD1 (6 bases). The CDR3 is made up of 14 amino acids. Germline V lookup: CDR1 MNHNY, CDR2 SVGAGI (reference sequence). With 5 bases removed from V and 1 base from J, the gap between germline ends came to 11 bases. The CDR3 DNA sequence: TGTGCCAGCAGTATCGGACAGTTTAACTATGGCTACACCTTC. This gives the protein CASSIGQFNYGYTF.

V usage is TRBV7-8 and J usage is TRBJ2-3; 7 nucleotides align to TRBD2. Germline CDR1 reads SGHVS; CDR2 reads FQNEAQ. The CDR3 consists of 16 residues. Trimming at V came to 5 bases and at J to 1 base, leaving 9 bases not matched to a gene. In DNA form, the CDR3 reads TGTGCCAGCAGCCGCCCGTTGGGGGGGGGCACAGATACGCAGTATTTT. Translated: CASSRPLGGGTDTQYF. Full variable domain (remainder filled in from reference TRBV7-8 and TRBJ2-3): GAGVSQSPRYKVAKRGQDVALRCDPISGHVSLFWYQQALGQGPEFLTYFQNEAQLDKSGLPSDRFFAERPEGSVSTLKIQRTQQEDSAVYLCASSRPLGGGTDTQYFGPGTRLTVL.

This clone was found a few times. The chain combines TRBV29-1 with TRBJ2-7, with D perhaps matching TRBD1 (5 bases). V was pared by 0 bases and J by 3 bases, with 9 bases between. The CDR3 is 13 amino acids. Per germline, CDR1 SQVTM and CDR2 ANQGSEA. CDR3 DNA: TGCAGCGTTGAAGACCGACAGTTCTACGAGCAGTACTTC. Its protein product is CSVEDRQFYEQYF.

This clone was counted a few times. The gene calls are TRBV30 and TRBJ1-1; D remains ambiguous. CDR3 size: 14 residues. The germline CDR1 and CDR2 sequences are GTSNPN and SVGIG (reference sequence). Trimming pared 0 bases from V and 1 base from J, leaving 9 bases between. The CDR3 region is CAWSVFRGNTEAFF. The DNA of the CDR3 is TGTGCCTGGAGTGTATTCCGGGGGAACACTGAAGCTTTCTTT.

The chain carries TRBV27 and TRBJ2-5; D not certain. Trimming took off 2 bases at V and 6 bases at J, with 7 bases between the two ends. The CDR3 spans 12 residues. Germline CDR1 is MNHEY and CDR2 is SMNVEV (reference sequence). The CDR3 reads CASSLSGQTQYF. CDR3 in DNA: TGTGCCAGCAGTTTAAGTGGGCAGACCCAGTACTTC.

In its sample, this clone was seen a few times. The chain joins TRBV5-6 to TRBJ2-2; 12 bases line up with TRBD1. V gave up 4 bases and J gave up 0 bases; unmatched junction bases: 7. The germline CDR1 and CDR2 sequences are SGHDT and YYEEEE. The CDR3 is made up of 18 amino acids. The chain's CDR3 is CASSRDRGLRSNTGELFF. The CDR3 DNA is TGTGCCAGCAGCCGGGACAGGGGGCTGCGGTCGAACACCGGGGAGCTGTTTTTT.

This chain connects TRBV5-1 to TRBJ1-2, with TRBD1 matching over 8 bases. The CDR3 loop spans 13 amino acids. J gave up 9 bases and V 0 bases, and 4 bases lay outside the gene matches. Germline V gives CDR1 SGHRS, CDR2 YFSETQ. In DNA, the CDR3 is TGCGCCAGCAGCTTGGGGGGACAGGATCGCTACACCTTC. Translated, it gives CASSLGGQDRYTF.

J is TRBJ2-5 and V is TRBV4-1; 7 bases are shared with TRBD2. CDR1 is MGHRA and CDR2 is YSYEKL in the germline V gene. The CDR3 has 15 amino acids. The junction had 10 bases not matched to a gene; V was cut back by 4 bases and J by 5 bases. For the CDR3, the DNA is TGCGCCAGCAGCCTTGGGGGGGGATCTAAGGAGACCCAGTACTTC. This sequence encodes CASSLGGGSKETQYF.

The chain links TRBV30 to TRBJ1-1; tentative D call: TRBD1 (5 bases). Germline CDR1 reads GTSNPN; CDR2 reads SVGIG (reference sequence). The CDR3 spans 13 residues. The ends were cut back, 3 bases at V and 5 bases at J, with 13 bases in the middle. CDR3 nucleotide sequence: TGTGCCTGGAGCGGGGGGGGGAATACTGAAGCTTTCTTT. Amino acids: CAWSGGGNTEAFF.

This chain joins TRBV4-1 and TRBJ1-2, with no clear D. Germline assignment: CDR1 MGHRA and CDR2 YSYEKL. The CDR3 totals 13 residues. Trimming left V 2 bases short and J 2 bases short, with 6 bases between. CDR3 protein: CASSQQMNYGYTF. Here the CDR3 DNA reads TGCGCCAGCAGCCAACAGATGAACTATGGCTACACCTTC.

This chain connects TRBV5-4 to TRBJ2-1; 8 bases line up with TRBD2. Losses at the gene ends were 4 bases for V and 8 bases for J; bases not matched to a gene: 14. The CDR3 spans 16 residues. Per germline, CDR1 SGHNT and CDR2 YYREEE (reference sequence). As DNA, the CDR3 is TGTGCCAGCAGCCCCCGGAGACTAGCGAGAGGGGATGAGCAGTTCTTC. Encoded protein: CASSPRRLARGDEQFF. Complete variable domain (other parts from reference TRBV5-4 and TRBJ2-1): ETGVTQSPTHLIKTRGQQVTLRCSSQSGHNTVSWYQQALGQGPQFIFQYYREEENGRGNFPPRFSGLQFPNYSSELNVNALELDDSALYLCASSPRRLARGDEQFFGPGTRLTVL.

This rearrangement joins TRBV6-5 to TRBJ2-7; 8 bases align to TRBD2. This CDR3 is 15 amino acids long. V lost 1 base and J lost 6; bases outside the gene matches: 8. In germline, CDR1 is MNHEY, CDR2 SVGAGI. The CDR3 DNA reads as TGTGCCAGCAGTTACTTATTCGGGGGGGCGGGCGAGCAGTACTTC. Protein product: CASSYLFGGAGEQYF.

The CDR3 bases are TGTGCCAGCAGCTTAGACTTGCAGGGCCCAGATACGCAGTATTTT. Its translation is CASSLDLQGPDTQYF. The chain carries TRBV7-7 and TRBJ2-3, with D perhaps TRBD1 (5 bases). Germline V gene data show CDR1 as SSHAT and CDR2 as FNYEAQ (reference sequence). Trimming removed 1 base from V and 4 bases from J, with 12 bases in between. CDR3 length equals 15 residues.

This clone has only one observation. This chain links TRBV15 with TRBJ1-1; D gene ambiguous. Trimming pared 0 bases from V and 4 bases from J, leaving 9 bases between. The CDR3 loop spans 14 amino acids. Germline V lookup: CDR1 LNHNV, CDR2 YYDKDF (reference sequence). The CDR3 loop reads CATSRDLWPTEAFF. CDR3 nucleotides: TGTGCCACCAGCAGAGATCTCTGGCCCACTGAAGCTTTCTTT.

The J gene is TRBJ2-2, the V gene TRBV11-3; 7 bases match TRBD1. This CDR3 is 16 amino acids long. The germline V gene encodes CDR1 SGHNT and CDR2 YENEEA. V shed 5 bases, J shed 3 bases, and the junction held 9 bases outside the gene matches. CDR3 residues: CASSLRGQVDTGELFF. In DNA form, the CDR3 reads TGTGCCAGCAGCCTTAGGGGGCAAGTCGACACCGGGGAGCTGTTTTTT.

The rearrangement links TRBV5-1 to TRBJ1-6; the match to TRBD1 covers 10 bases. The CDR3 consists of 15 residues. V was pared by 3 bases and J by 7 bases, with 4 bases of the junction left unmatched. CDR1 is SGHRS and CDR2 is YFSETQ in the germline V gene. For the CDR3, the DNA is TGCGCCAGCAGCTCCGGGACAGGGGAAAATTCACCCCTCCACTTT. As protein: CASSSGTGENSPLHF.

The V and J genes are TRBV7-8 and TRBJ2-7; 10 bases align to TRBD1. The germline gives CDR1 SGHVS, CDR2 FQNEAQ. CDR3 size: 15 residues. Trimming at V came to 0 bases and at J to 4 bases, leaving 3 bases not matched to a gene. In DNA, the CDR3 is TGTGCCAGCAGCTTAGCAGACAGGGGGCGGTACGAGCAGTACTTC. Amino acids: CASSLADRGRYEQYF. The complete variable domain, with remaining parts taken from reference TRBV7-8 and TRBJ2-7, reads GAGVSQSPRYKVAKRGQDVALRCDPISGHVSLFWYQQALGQGPEFLTYFQNEAQLDKSGLPSDRFFAERPEGSVSTLKIQRTQQEDSAVYLCASSLADRGRYEQYFGPGTRLTVT.

The count of this clone is one. This rearrangement joins TRBV7-9 to TRBJ2-5, with D maybe TRBD1 (5 bases). CDR1 and CDR2 (germline): SEHNR, FQNEAQ (reference sequence). CDR3 length equals 15 residues. The V end lost 5 bases, the J end lost 5 bases, and 18 bases lay between the germline ends. CDR3 nucleotides: TGTGCCAGCAGCGCAGGCCCCCAGGGCGCGGAGACCCAGTACTTC. Protein sequence: CASSAGPQGAETQYF. Using reference TRBV7-9 and TRBJ2-5 for the parts outside the CDR3, the full variable domain is DTGVSQNPRHKITKRGQNVTFRCDPISEHNRLYWYRQTLGQGPEFLTYFQNEAQLEKSRLLSDRFSAERPKGSFSTLEIQRTEQGDSAMYLCASSAGPQGAETQYFGPGTRLLVL.